Below are 3 T cell receptor beta chains sequenced from a single sample in a study of cytomegalovirus exposure and HLA in healthy donors. PCR was performed using 60 Vbeta and 13 Jbeta primers. Measured with immunoSEQ multiplex PCR; TCRdb has only the in-frame clones, and not every one. The table lists 190,000 or so clones, approximately 82% of them singletons, with about 9.4% in the top ten. The sequenced sample consisted of PBMCs. The origin of the receptors is a woman between 50 and 59 years old in good health and CMV-seropositive.

This rearrangement joins TRBV7-2 to TRBJ1-1; no clear D. Germline CDR1 SGHTA, CDR2 FQGNSA. This CDR3 contains 16 residues. V lost 1 base and J lost 0, with 12 bases in between. CDR3 amino acids: CASSLGSQHMNTEAFF. CDR3 sequence (DNA): TGTGCCAGCAGCTTAGGATCACAGCATATGAACACTGAAGCTTTCTTT.

The chain employs TRBV5-1 and TRBJ2-1, with 9 bases that match TRBD2. Unmatched junction bases numbered 5, after V lost 2 bases and J lost 5 bases. The germline CDR1 and CDR2 sequences are SGHRS and YFSETQ. There are 15 residues in the CDR3. The CDR3 nucleotides are TGCGCCAGCAGCTTCTCTGTAGCGGGGGACAATGAGCAGTTCTTC. Its protein product is CASSFSVAGDNEQFF.

This clone was seen a few times. The chain uses TRBV5-1 and TRBJ2-1; a possible D gene is TRBD1 (6 bases). V shed 4 bases and J shed 3 bases, with 11 bases lying between them. CDR1 is SGHRS and CDR2 is YFSETQ in the germline V gene. There are 14 residues in the CDR3. The CDR3 DNA follows: TGCGCCAGCAGCCCGTCAGGGGACTACAATGAGCAGTTCTTC. It translates to CASSPSGDYNEQFF.